These 25 T cell receptor beta chains were sequenced from one sample in a study of cytomegalovirus exposure and HLA in healthy donors. Sequencing used immunoSEQ multiplex PCR; TCRdb keeps in-frame clones, though not all of them. Of 130,000 or so clones listed, just under 90% are singletons. The source material was PBMCs. These receptors were taken from a man aged 25 to 40 in good health and CMV-seronegative.

This clone was recorded once. V usage is TRBV27 and J usage is TRBJ1-2; no clear D. The CDR3 loop spans 14 amino acids. Trimming stripped 1 base from V and 4 bases from J, with 10 bases between. The germline V gene has CDR1 MNHEY and CDR2 SMNVEV (reference sequence). CDR3 DNA sequence: TGTGCCAGCAGTTTATTCGGGGATAGCTATGGCTACACCTTC. This codes for CASSLFGDSYGYTF.

The V gene is TRBV7-2, the J gene TRBJ2-5, with 10 bases fitting TRBD1. J gave up 5 bases and V 5 bases, and 5 bases lay outside the gene matches. Looked up from germline, CDR1 is SGHTA and CDR2 is FQGNSA. The CDR3 runs to 14 residues. The CDR3: CASSPGQGRETQYF. In DNA form, the CDR3 reads TGTGCCAGCAGCCCGGGACAGGGGAGGGAGACCCAGTACTTC.

This chain connects TRBV19 to TRBJ1-5; a weak D match, TRBD1 (5 bases). Trimming pared 3 bases from V and 7 bases from J, leaving 16 bases between. Germline loops: CDR1 LNHDA, CDR2 SQIVND (reference sequence). This CDR3 region has 15 residues. The chain's CDR3 is CASSILAGRKQPQHF. The CDR3 nucleotides are TGTGCCAGTAGTATTTTGGCAGGGAGGAAACAGCCCCAGCATTTT.

The chain is built from TRBV7-2 and TRBJ2-7, with 9 nucleotides matching TRBD1. The CDR3 contains 14 residues. The J segment lost 3 bases and the V segment lost 5 bases, leaving 5 bases of the junction unmatched. The germline V gene encodes CDR1 SGHTA and CDR2 FQGNSA. In DNA form, the CDR3 reads TGTGCCAGCAGCAGCGGGACAGGGTTCTACGAGCAGTACTTC. This encodes CASSSGTGFYEQYF.

The J gene is TRBJ2-7, the V gene TRBV7-9, with D possibly being TRBD1 (5 bases). Trimming removed 5 bases at V and 0 bases at J, with 23 bases between. This CDR3 comprises 18 residues. CDR1 and CDR2 (germline): SEHNR, FQNEAQ (reference sequence). The CDR3, as DNA: TGTGCCAGCAGCCCCCACGCATCTTTAGGGGCAAGCTCCTACGAGCAGTACTTC. Translating gives CASSPHASLGASSYEQYF. The whole variable domain, remainder taken from reference TRBV7-9 and TRBJ2-7, is DTGVSQNPRHKITKRGQNVTFRCDPISEHNRLYWYRQTLGQGPEFLTYFQNEAQLEKSRLLSDRFSAERPKGSFSTLEIQRTEQGDSAMYLCASSPHASLGASSYEQYFGPGTRLTVT.

This chain connects TRBV10-1 to TRBJ2-3; D possibly corresponds to TRBD1 (6 bases). Trimming removed 3 bases at V and 6 bases at J, with 13 bases between. The CDR3 consists of 14 residues. Germline V CDR1 and CDR2: WNHNN, SYGVQD (reference sequence). CDR3 nucleotides: TGCGCCAGCAGTGAAGGACAGTCCCCGGATACGCAGTATTTT. This gives the protein CASSEGQSPDTQYF.

The chain employs TRBV6-5 and TRBJ2-5, with D possibly TRBD1 on 5 matching bases. The CDR3 has 13 amino acids. V was cut by 5 bases and J by 8 bases, with 15 bases left in between. Germline CDR1 is MNHEY and CDR2 is SVGAGI. CDR3 sequence reads: CASSIRPRATQYF. The CDR3 nucleotides read TGTGCCAGCAGTATTCGACCCAGGGCCACCCAGTACTTC.

This chain joins TRBV18 and TRBJ2-2; D gene uncertain. V lost 5 bases, J lost 0 bases, and 7 bases lay in between. The germline CDR1 and CDR2 sequences are KGHSH and LQKENI. There are 14 residues in the CDR3. The CDR3 DNA is TGTGCCAGCTCAGCCACAACGAACACCGGGGAGCTGTTTTTT. Translating it yields CASSATTNTGELFF.

The chain employs TRBV4-1 and TRBJ1-5; unclear D gene. The CDR3 sequence is 15 residues long. V was clipped by 4 bases and J by 5 bases, with 15 bases between them. Germline V lookup: CDR1 MGHRA, CDR2 YSYEKL. The CDR3 sequence: CASSRAGTLYQPQHF. The CDR3 region has the DNA TGCGCCAGCAGCCGGGCAGGCACACTTTATCAGCCCCAGCATTTT.

The gene calls are TRBV11-2 and TRBJ2-7, with D tentatively TRBD2 (5 bases). V gave up 6 bases and J gave up 5 bases, with 11 bases separating them. This CDR3 spans 12 amino acids. The germline V gene encodes CDR1 SGHAT and CDR2 FQNNGV. The CDR3 here is CASSVGADEQYF. CDR3 DNA: TGTGCCAGCAGTGTGGGAGCGGACGAGCAGTACTTC.

CDR3 bases: TGTGCCAGCAGCTTGAGAGGGATTGGAAACACCATATATTTT. Its translation is CASSLRGIGNTIYF. The chain is built from TRBV5-4 and TRBJ1-3, with no clear D. Germline lookup yields CDR1 SGHNT and CDR2 YYREEE (reference sequence). The length of the CDR3 is 14 residues. V gave up 1 base and J gave up 3 bases, with 8 bases separating them.

The chain has TRBV7-2 and TRBJ2-3; 8 bases line up with TRBD1. This CDR3 has 16 residues. Per the germline V gene, CDR1 is SGHTA and CDR2 is FQGNSA. V gave up 7 bases and J gave up 0 bases; unmatched junction bases: 9. The CDR3 is CASTPGGYHSTDTQYF. CDR3 nucleotides: TGTGCCAGCACCCCAGGGGGCTACCACAGCACAGATACGCAGTATTTT.

This clone was counted once. The V call is TRBV4-1, the J call TRBJ1-4; D gene ambiguous. The CDR3 covers 15 residues. Trimming cost V 1 base and J 7 bases, with 13 bases left between them. Per germline, CDR1 MGHRA and CDR2 YSYEKL. The CDR3 nucleotides read TGCGCCAGCAGCCAAGGTCAGGCCCTCGGTGAAAAACTGTTTTTT. This translates into CASSQGQALGEKLFF.

This chain uses TRBV6-5 with TRBJ2-2; TRBD2 might be the D (7 bases). The V gene lost 2 bases and the J gene lost 5 bases, with 12 bases spanning the gap. Germline V lookup: CDR1 MNHEY, CDR2 SVGAGI. The CDR3 extends over 15 amino acids. CDR3 in DNA: TGTGCCAGCAGTTACGTGGGGGGGCGGACCGGGGAGCTGTTTTTT. Its translation: CASSYVGGRTGELFF.

The J gene is TRBJ2-7, the V gene TRBV7-6; D is possibly TRBD1 (6 bases). V was trimmed by 5 bases and J by 3 bases, leaving 11 bases between them. The CDR3 consists of 13 residues. Germline V gives CDR1 SGHVS, CDR2 FNYEAQ. The CDR3 here is CASSAQDSYEQYF. In DNA form, the CDR3 reads TGTGCCAGCAGCGCTCAGGACAGCTACGAGCAGTACTTC.

This rearrangement joins TRBV19 to TRBJ1-2, with D possibly being TRBD1 (6 bases). Germline assignment: CDR1 LNHDA and CDR2 SQIVND (reference sequence). The CDR3 totals 16 residues. Trimming stripped 5 bases from V and 7 bases from J, with 23 bases between. The CDR3 protein is CASSPSFGGLTVGYTF. The CDR3 nucleotides read TGTGCCAGTAGTCCCTCATTTGGGGGCTTAACAGTTGGCTACACCTTC. The entire variable domain, with the rest obtained from reference TRBV19 and TRBJ1-2, is as follows: DGGITQSPKYLFRKEGQNVTLSCEQNLNHDAMYWYRQDPGQGLRLIYYSQIVNDFQKGDIAEGYSVSREKKESFPLTVTSAQKNPTAFYLCASSPSFGGLTVGYTFGSGTRLTVV.

This chain joins TRBV19 and TRBJ1-2, with TRBD1 matching over 10 bases. Unmatched junction bases numbered 17, after V lost 9 bases and J lost 4 bases. The germline V gene encodes CDR1 LNHDA and CDR2 SQIVND (reference sequence). The CDR3 contains 17 residues. CDR3 residues: CASVSGTGASPGYGYTF. In DNA form, the CDR3 reads TGTGCCAGCGTCTCGGGGACAGGGGCCTCGCCCGGCTATGGCTACACCTTC.

This chain connects TRBV9 to TRBJ2-1; TRBD2 matches at 10 bases. Trimming removed 4 bases from V and 4 bases from J; junction bases left unmatched: 8. The V gene's germline CDR1 is SGDLS and CDR2 YYNGEE. There are 16 residues in the CDR3. The CDR3 here is CASSSGLAAFYNEQFF. The CDR3 nucleotides read TGTGCCAGCAGCTCCGGACTAGCGGCCTTTTACAATGAGCAGTTCTTC.

This clone was recorded a few times. The chain is built from TRBV29-1 and TRBJ2-1; D gene ambiguous. The V gene lost 7 bases and the J gene lost 3 bases, with 4 bases spanning the gap. This CDR3 has 10 amino acids. The germline gives CDR1 SQVTM, CDR2 ANQGSEA. As DNA, the CDR3 is TGCAGCGCTTTCTACAATGAGCAGTTCTTC. It specifies CSAFYNEQFF.

V is TRBV6-5 and J is TRBJ2-7; 8 positions match TRBD1. The CDR3 extends over 13 amino acids. Per the germline V gene, CDR1 is MNHEY and CDR2 is SVGAGI. Trimming removed 5 bases from V and 7 bases from J; junction bases left unmatched: 7. The DNA of the CDR3 is TGTGCCAGCAGTCGACAGGGGCTTGGAGAGCAGTACTTC. This translates into CASSRQGLGEQYF.

This clone was counted once. The V gene is TRBV4-2, the J gene TRBJ2-7, with D possibly being TRBD1 (5 bases). The CDR3 consists of 14 residues. From germline, CDR1 is LGHNA and CDR2 YNFKEQ. V dropped 0 bases and J dropped 3 bases, with 9 bases sitting between them. The CDR3 DNA is TGTGCCAGCAGCCAAGATATAGGGGACTACGAGCAGTACTTC. Translated, it gives CASSQDIGDYEQYF.

The chain employs TRBV11-1 and TRBJ2-7; 7 positions agree with TRBD1. This CDR3 has 16 residues. V lost 1 base to trimming and J lost 5 bases; unmatched junction nucleotides: 11. Germline V gives CDR1 SGHAT, CDR2 FQDESV (reference sequence). The CDR3 DNA reads TGTGCCAGCAGCTTAGTGGCGGGCAGGGGGATCCACGAGCAGTACTTC. It codes for CASSLVAGRGIHEQYF.

The chain recombines TRBV28 with TRBJ2-2; TRBD1 aligns across 10 bases. Unmatched junction bases numbered 4, after V lost 5 bases and J lost 4 bases. CDR1 and CDR2 from the germline V gene are MDHEN and SYDVKM. The CDR3 consists of 15 residues. The CDR3 region is CASSTRTGGTGELFF. CDR3 bases: TGTGCCAGCAGTACGAGGACAGGGGGCACCGGGGAGCTGTTTTTT.

The chain is built from TRBV9 and TRBJ1-1, with D maybe TRBD1 (5 bases). This CDR3 is built from 14 residues. Germline lookup yields CDR1 SGDLS and CDR2 YYNGEE. V was trimmed by 0 bases and J by 4 bases, leaving 10 bases between them. The CDR3: CASSVGAGPTEAFF. As DNA, the CDR3 is TGTGCCAGCAGCGTAGGTGCAGGGCCCACTGAAGCTTTCTTT. Together with reference TRBV9 and TRBJ1-1, the CDR3 gives the full variable domain: DSGVTQTPKHLITATGQRVTLRCSPRSGDLSVYWYQQSLDQGLQFLIQYYNGEERAKGNILERFSAQQFPDLHSELNLSSLELGDSALYFCASSVGAGPTEAFFGQGTRLTVV.

The V and J genes are TRBV20-1 and TRBJ2-7, with unresolved D. This CDR3 spans 10 amino acids. V was shortened by 4 bases and J by 3 bases, with 4 bases between the two germline ends. Germline CDR1 DFQATT, CDR2 SNEGSKA (reference sequence). The CDR3 nucleotides read TGCAGTGCTACCCACTACGAGCAGTACTTC. Amino acids: CSATHYEQYF.